A selection of T cell receptor beta chains follows, all from one sample in a study of blood T cell repertoires in COVID-19. Clones were read by immunoSEQ multiplex PCR, and TCRdb kept only the in-frame ones, dropping some. Of almost 200,000 clones in the sample, roughly 90% were seen once. The sample consisted of PBMCs or T cells enriched from blood (not recorded which). These receptor sequences come from a young woman who had recovered from COVID-19. Each CDR3 is given with its conserved first and last residue. A D gene is named only where the DNA matches it firmly. The size field is filled for only some rows; it gives once, few, many or a size class.

length | size | D | J | V | DNA | CDR3
13 | - | TRBD2 | TRBJ2-2 | TRBV2 | TGTGCCAGCAATTTAGCGGGGGCCGGGGAGCTGTTTTTT | CASNLAGAGELFF
15 | - | TRBD1 | TRBJ2-7 | TRBV28 | TGTGCCAGCAGTCCGACAGGGCACTCATCCTACGAGCAGTACTTC | CASSPTGHSSYEQYF
15 | - | - | TRBJ2-7 | TRBV2 | TGTGCCAGCAAAAAAGACAGGAATCAAATCTACGAGCAGTACTTC | CASKKDRNQIYEQYF
15 | - | - | TRBJ1-5 | TRBV5-1 | TGCGCCAGCAGCTTGGATAGCGCTAACCATCAGCCCCAGCATTTT | CASSLDSANHQPQHF
16 | - | TRBD2 | TRBJ2-5 | TRBV5-1 | TGCGCCAGCAGCTTTCAAAGCGGGGGGGCCCAAGAGACCCAGTACTTC | CASSFQSGGAQETQYF
15 | - | TRBD1 | TRBJ1-2 | TRBV5-4 | TGTGCCAGCAGCCTGGACAGGGAATTATTTTATGGCTACACCTTC | CASSLDRELFYGYTF
14 | - | TRBD1 | TRBJ1-4 | TRBV5-1 | TGCGCCAGCAGCGAACAGGGGATCGGAGGAAAACTGTTTTTT | CASSEQGIGGKLFF
13 | - | - | TRBJ1-2 | TRBV28 | TGTGCCAGCAGTTTGGGACAAGAGTATGGCTACACCTTC | CASSLGQEYGYTF
14 | - | - | TRBJ1-1 | TRBV25-1 | TGTGCCAGCAGTGAAATAGGGGTCAACACTGAAGCTTTCTTT | CASSEIGVNTEAFF
14 | - | - | TRBJ1-2 | TRBV28 | TGTGCCAGCAGTTTCGGACAGATCCACTATGGCTACACCTTC | CASSFGQIHYGYTF
12 | - | - | TRBJ2-7 | TRBV11-2 | TGTGCCAGCAGCCCCCATTCGGACGAGCAGTACTTC | CASSPHSDEQYF
18 | - | TRBD2 | TRBJ2-2 | TRBV13 | TGTGCCAGCAGCTTAGACGCCCAAGCGGGGGCAATCACCGGGGAGCTGTTTTTT | CASSLDAQAGAITGELFF
15 | - | - | TRBJ2-3 | TRBV7-6 | TGTGCCAGCAGCATACAGAGCCTAAGCACAGATACGCAGTATTTT | CASSIQSLSTDTQYF
15 | - | - | TRBJ2-5 | TRBV5-6 | TGTGCCAGCAGCTCCCCCCGGGGAGATCAAGAGACCCAGTACTTC | CASSSPRGDQETQYF
13 | - | - | TRBJ1-1 | TRBV27 | TGTGCCAGCAAGAGAGGAGGATGGACTGAAGCTTTCTTT | CASKRGGWTEAFF
12 | - | - | TRBJ1-4 | TRBV30 | TGTGCCTGGAGCGCAACTAATGAAAAACTGTTTTTT | CAWSATNEKLFF
15 | - | - | TRBJ1-6 | TRBV6-6 | TGTGCCAGCAGCCAGAGTGCGGTTTATAATTCACCCCTCCACTTT | CASSQSAVYNSPLHF
14 | - | - | TRBJ2-5 | TRBV24-1 | TGTGCCACCAGTGACGTGACAGGAGGAGAGACCCAGTACTTC | CATSDVTGGETQYF
11 | - | - | TRBJ1-1 | TRBV19 | TGTGCCAGTAGTCTACAGGGTAGGGCTTTCTTT | CASSLQGRAFF
15 | - | - | TRBJ1-2 | TRBV30 | TGTGCCTGGAGTCCCCCAGCGACAGGCAACTATGGCTACACCTTC | CAWSPPATGNYGYTF
15 | - | - | TRBJ1-2 | TRBV5-6 | TGTGCCAGCAGCTGGGAGACCCGCTCCAACTATGGCTACACCTTC | CASSWETRSNYGYTF
14 | - | - | TRBJ2-1 | TRBV7-3 | TGTGCCAGCAGCTTAAGTGGGCCGTACAATGAGCAGTTCTTC | CASSLSGPYNEQFF
16 | - | - | TRBJ2-3 | TRBV5-1 | TGCGCCAGCAGCCTCAATGGACAGCCAGCCACAGATACGCAGTATTTT | CASSLNGQPATDTQYF
14 | once | - | TRBJ1-3 | TRBV6-1 | TGTGCCAGCAGTGAAAACAGGGCTGGAAACACCATATATTTT | CASSENRAGNTIYF
12 | - | - | TRBJ1-5 | TRBV12-3/TRBV12-4 | TGTGCCAGCCAGGGTATGGGACAGCCCCAGCATTTT | CASQGMGQPQHF
14 | few | TRBD1 | TRBJ1-6 | TRBV28 | TGTGCCAGCAGTTTATCACAGGGGGTGACACCCCTCCACTTT | CASSLSQGVTPLHF
13 | - | - | TRBJ1-5 | TRBV7-8 | TGTGCCAGCAGCTTTCGGGGCAATCAGCCCCAGCATTTT | CASSFRGNQPQHF
14 | - | - | TRBJ1-2 | TRBV28 | TGTGCCAGCAGTTCCACGGACAGTTTTTTGGGCTACACCTTC | CASSSTDSFLGYTF
15 | - | - | TRBJ2-7 | TRBV19 | TGTGCCAGTAGTACTCTAGAGGGCAGATCCTACGAGCAGTACTTC | CASSTLEGRSYEQYF
13 | - | - | TRBJ1-2 | TRBV5-6 | TGTGCCAGCAGCTTGGGCAGGGGCTATGGCTACACCTTC | CASSLGRGYGYTF
16 | - | - | TRBJ2-3 | TRBV19 | TGTGCCAGTAGCCGAGGAGGGGGGGGCCTCACAGATACGCAGTATTTT | CASSRGGGGLTDTQYF
15 | - | TRBD1 | TRBJ1-4 | TRBV5-1 | TGCGCCAGCAGCTTGGGGACAGGGGCCGTTGAAAAACTGTTTTTT | CASSLGTGAVEKLFF
13 | - | - | TRBJ1-6 | TRBV7-2 | TGTGCCAGCAGCTCTCGGTGGGGGGGACCCCTCCACTTT | CASSSRWGGPLHF
15 | - | - | TRBJ1-1 | TRBV19 | TGTGCCAGTAGTATAGCGGGCAGGGAGGGTTCTGAAGCTTTCTTT | CASSIAGREGSEAFF
17 | - | TRBD2 | TRBJ2-7 | TRBV28 | TGTGCCAGCAGAGATACTAGCGGGGGCCACCGTTCCTACGAGCAGTACTTC | CASRDTSGGHRSYEQYF
13 | - | - | TRBJ1-2 | TRBV30 | TGTGCCTGGAGTGTACGGCAGGGGAGCGGCTACACCTTC | CAWSVRQGSGYTF
15 | few | - | TRBJ2-7 | TRBV30 | TGTGCCTGGAGTGTTACTGACAGGAGCTCCTACGAGCAGTACTTC | CAWSVTDRSSYEQYF
14 | once | TRBD1 | TRBJ1-1 | TRBV2 | TGTGCCAGCATCCTAGCAGGGGGGAACACTGAAGCTTTCTTT | CASILAGGNTEAFF
16 | - | - | TRBJ1-5 | TRBV5-1 | TGCGCCAGCAGCTTGGTGGGGGAGGTGAGCAATCAGCCCCAGCATTTT | CASSLVGEVSNQPQHF
16 | - | TRBD1 | TRBJ1-5 | TRBV7-9 | TGTGCCAGCAGCTCACGAGGGACAGATAGCAATCAGCCCCAGCATTTT | CASSSRGTDSNQPQHF
13 | - | - | TRBJ1-6 | TRBV28 | TGTGCCAGCAGTTTACTCGGCGGTTCACCCCTCCACTTT | CASSLLGGSPLHF
17 | - | - | TRBJ1-5 | TRBV15 | TGTGCCACCAGCAGAGATAGGGGTGAAACCGTCAATCAGCCCCAGCATTTT | CATSRDRGETVNQPQHF
18 | - | - | TRBJ1-4 | TRBV7-9 | TGTGCCAGCAGCTCGGCACGAGGGGTTAGGAGGGCTAATGAAAAACTGTTTTTT | CASSSARGVRRANEKLFF
14 | - | - | TRBJ1-5 | TRBV6-5 | TGTGCCAGCAGTTACTCCAGGGGCAATCAGCCCCAGCATTTT | CASSYSRGNQPQHF
16 | once | TRBD2 | TRBJ2-5 | TRBV9 | TGTGCCAGCAGCGGAGGACTAGCGGGGGGGCAAGAGACCCAGTACTTC | CASSGGLAGGQETQYF
13 | - | - | TRBJ2-1 | TRBV12-5 | TGTGCTAGTGGTTTGGACCCGGGAAATGAGCAGTTCTTC | CASGLDPGNEQFF
14 | - | - | TRBJ1-1 | TRBV7-9 | TGTGCCAGCAGCGCCCAGGGAGGGGGCACTGAAGCTTTCTTT | CASSAQGGGTEAFF
14 | once | TRBD1 | TRBJ2-7 | TRBV11-2 | TGTGCCAGCAGAACGGGACAGGGAGGTCTCGAGCAGTACTTC | CASRTGQGGLEQYF